This TCR beta chain was identified in a study of T cells after yellow fever vaccination (dated by TCRdb to between 2018 and 2021). Regarding the complete study: Libraries from fractions with low cell numbers were prepared with the SMART-Seq v4 Ultra Low Input RNA kit. To follow T-cell clones before and after primary and booster YFV17D yellow fever vaccination, bulk TCR alpha and beta repertoires were sequenced over time. Two healthy male donors, one aged 18 to 30 and one aged 30 to 40 years, made up the cohort. Bulk PBMC replicates and cell subsets were isolated from blood drawn at multiple timepoints before and after both primary and secondary immunization.

This clonotype was picked up many times. It has no known antigen specificity. Base qualities were left out, and no much larger clone turns up one base away. Reading the label with the study, this specimen's treatment or condition is: live attenuated yellow fever vaccine strain. PBMCs were isolated from peripheral blood using a standard Ficoll-Paque protocol. Dynabeads CD4 and CD8 positive selection kits were used to isolate the CD4 and CD8 T-cell fractions. RNA was extracted with TriZol from bulk PBMCs, CD4 and CD8 fractions, and dextramer-positive and dextramer-negative fractions. Points the paper makes about the study in general: Because the study included only two donors, the extent to which the findings can be generalized is limited. Computational filtering was needed because FACS-sorted repertoires could contain abundant contaminating clonotypes from the bulk population. Compared with the primary T-cell response, the secondary T-cell response was faster but weaker, reaching its peak on day 5 rather than on day 15. Most clones expanded after primary vaccination (around 97% of CD4 and approximately 90% of CD8) were re-detected after the booster, suggesting that broad memory maintenance occurred. A small fraction of clonotypes appeared in both the CD4 and CD8 compartments, likely as a result of convergent recombination.

Its CDR3 holds 14 amino acids, cysteine through phenylalanine. Of all the DNA, just the CDR3 is kept, 42 bases in frame from base 1. The germline V gene yields SNHLY for CDR1 and FYNNEI for CDR2. At the junction V is shortened by 6 bases and J by 5 bases; bases outside the gene matches: 3. Synthesis of TCR cDNA relied on 5'RACE template switching, a step that introduced a universal primer site along with unique molecular identifiers. Priming of cDNA synthesis was performed from both the TCR alpha and TCR beta constant segments. Two PCR steps were used to amplify libraries, with sample barcodes and sequencing adapters being added in the second step. Libraries were sequenced on Illumina HiSeq 2500 (2x100 bp) or NovaSeq (2x150 bp). As for the authors' bioinformatics: MIGEC handled demultiplexing of reads and collapsing into UMI consensus sequences, while MiXCR performed V(D)J alignment. Clonotypes responding to the vaccine were identified with edgeR on replicate PBMC samples, with the criteria of FDR below 0.01 and a log2 fold change above 5 up to day 15. CD4 or CD8 identity was assigned to each bulk clonotype according to whether the clonotype was present at higher abundance in the sequenced CD4 repertoire or the sequenced CD8 repertoire. TCRdb handled the public reads itself, with Q25 trimming in fastp and clone calling in MiXCR, and kept productive beta chains. Under each unique CDR3 protein, matching rows form one entry showing the most common genes and DNA. The V and J calls here are based on TCRdb, not the publication. Here the sample has under 90,000 distinct CDR3 sequences; 5% to 8% occur a single time. About 39% of the sample lies in the top ten.

The specimen comprised CD8+ T cells sorted from PBMCs, sampled more than 35 days after the first yellow fever vaccination. The rearranged segments are TRBV2 and TRBJ2-1; TRBD2 agrees with 11 junctional bases. This TCR derives from a man between 18 and 29 years old who received the YFV17D yellow fever vaccine. Here the CDR3 is given as CASSYSGGDNEQFF. In nucleotide form, the sequence is TGTGCCAGCAGCTATAGCGGGGGGGACAATGAGCAGTTCTTC.